This TCR beta chain derives from a study of blood T cell repertoires in COVID-19. Across the whole study: Collection of acute and convalescent COVID-19 samples took place in the United States, Italy and Spain.

Germline values: CDR1 ENHRY, CDR2 SYGVKD. Trimming shortened V by 6 bases and J by 6 bases, and 17 bases separated the two germline ends. This CDR3 has 14 residues. Sequenced by immunoSEQ multiplex PCR; TCRdb stores in-frame clones only, minus some. This table holds 190,000 or so clones, about 81% found once. The rearrangement links TRBV10-3 to TRBJ1-2; D gene uncertain. The sample taken for sequencing was peripheral blood. The clonotype was recovered from a woman of 80 years or more with COVID-19, enrolled during active disease. CDR3 in DNA: TGTGCCATCAGCTTCCAGGAGGTCGCGGATGGCTACACCTTC. As protein: CAISFQEVADGYTF.